These T cell receptor beta chains were read from a single sample in a study of vaccination and CD4 T cells after COVID-19. TCRdb processed the PCR reads anew with MiXCR; each CDR3 protein has one entry. The profile shows fewer than 15,000 distinct CDR3 sequences, around half of them singletons. The antigens for these receptors are not known. Sequencing used CD4+ T cells from blood, cultured in vitro. Receptor source: a human donor who had recovered from COVID-19. Both conserved end residues are part of each CDR3. The D gene is left open where the match is weak. Clone size is stated in some rows and not others, as once, few, many or a class when expanded.

clone size,D gene,J gene,V gene,CDR3 protein,CDR3 DNA
-,TRBD2,TRBJ2-1,TRBV2,CASTGGASGRALKNEQFF,TGTGCCAGCACCGGGGGGGCTAGCGGGAGGGCCCTGAAAAATGAGCAGTTCTTC
-,-,TRBJ1-5,TRBV10-3,CAISELAGFTQPQHF,TGTGCCATCAGTGAGTTGGCGGGGTTCACTCAGCCCCAGCATTTT
-,TRBD2,TRBJ2-7,TRBV27,CASSRLSSGRASEQYF,TGTGCCAGCAGTCGCCTTTCTAGCGGGAGGGCCAGCGAGCAGTACTTC
-,-,TRBJ2-7,TRBV6-2/TRBV6-3,CASSYWGVTYEQYF,TGTGCCAGCAGTTACTGGGGGGTAACGTACGAGCAGTACTTC
-,-,TRBJ2-7,TRBV1,CTSSQIVGTGRCEQYF,TGCACCAGCAGCCAAATTGTCGGGACAGGAAGGTGCGAGCAGTACTTC
few,-,TRBJ1-2,TRBV19,CASSLLAPAYGYTF,TGTGCCAGTAGTCTCCTCGCTCCGGCCTATGGCTACACCTTC
-,TRBD2,TRBJ2-1,TRBV19,CARKRIAGLTDEQFF,TGTGCCAGAAAGAGGATAGCGGGACTTACAGATGAGCAGTTCTTC
few,-,TRBJ2-2,TRBV12-3/TRBV12-4,CASTREGSGELFF,TGTGCCTCGACGAGAGAGGGATCCGGGGAGCTGTTTTTT
-,TRBD2,TRBJ2-1,TRBV28,CASSPLDSYSGNSYNEQFF,TGTGCCAGCAGCCCCTTAGACTCTTATAGCGGGAACTCCTACAATGAGCAGTTCTTC
-,-,TRBJ1-1,TRBV5-4,CASSPVGKTEAFF,TGTGCCAGCAGCCCGGTGGGGAAAACTGAAGCTTTCTTT
-,TRBD1,TRBJ2-1,TRBV24-1,CATSDRTGWGEQFF,TGTGCCACCAGTGACCGGACAGGGTGGGGTGAGCAGTTCTTC
-,TRBD2,TRBJ2-1,TRBV28,CASSPAGVRENEQFF,TGTGCCAGCAGTCCCGCGGGAGTTAGGGAGAATGAGCAGTTCTTC
-,TRBD1,TRBJ2-6,TRBV15,CATSSDRAGANVLTF,TGTGCCACCAGCAGCGACAGGGCCGGGGCCAACGTCCTGACTTTC
-,TRBD2,TRBJ2-2,TRBV7-2,CASSRTSGGQNTGELFF,TGTGCCAGCAGCAGGACTAGCGGGGGGCAGAACACCGGGGAGCTGTTTTTT
few,-,TRBJ1-6,TRBV27,CASSLQAGVQNSPLHF,TGTGCCAGCAGTTTACAGGCAGGGGTCCAAAATTCACCCCTCCACTTT
-,-,TRBJ2-2,TRBV2,CASSRARPLDTGELFF,TGTGCCAGCAGCCGGGCCAGGCCTTTGGACACCGGGGAGCTGTTTTTT
-,-,TRBJ2-2,TRBV10-3,CAISEDQRGAGELFF,TGTGCCATCAGTGAGGATCAGAGGGGTGCCGGGGAGCTGTTTTTT
-,-,TRBJ2-1,TRBV29-1,CSVTPLREPPNF,TGCAGCGTCACGCCTCTACGGGAGCCCCCTAACTTC
few,TRBD1,TRBJ2-2,TRBV24-1,CATSDYSGGQGNTGELFF,TGTGCCACCAGTGATTACTCCGGGGGACAGGGGAACACCGGGGAGCTGTTTTTT
-,-,TRBJ2-6,TRBV28,CASRGDSGANVLTF,TGTGCCAGCCGAGGGGATTCAGGGGCCAACGTCCTGACTTTC
few,TRBD2,TRBJ2-3,TRBV2,CASGSGSQQYF,TGTGCCAGTGGGAGCGGGAGTCAGCAGTATTTT
-,-,TRBJ2-7,TRBV18,CASSRASRSYEQYF,TGTGCCAGCTCACGGGCTAGCAGGTCCTACGAGCAGTACTTC
-,-,TRBJ2-7,TRBV7-9,CASSLEWTTHEQYF,TGTGCCAGCAGCTTAGAATGGACAACCCACGAGCAGTACTTC
few,TRBD1,TRBJ2-5,TRBV20-1,CSAGQGQTQYF,TGCAGTGCTGGACAGGGCCAGACCCAGTACTTC
-,TRBD2,TRBJ2-5,TRBV20-1,CSARLTSGSLGETQYF,TGCAGTGCTAGACTGACTAGCGGGAGTCTTGGCGAGACCCAGTACTTC
-,-,TRBJ1-2,TRBV27,CASKGRLGYGYTF,TGTGCCAGCAAGGGCAGGTTGGGATATGGCTACACCTTC